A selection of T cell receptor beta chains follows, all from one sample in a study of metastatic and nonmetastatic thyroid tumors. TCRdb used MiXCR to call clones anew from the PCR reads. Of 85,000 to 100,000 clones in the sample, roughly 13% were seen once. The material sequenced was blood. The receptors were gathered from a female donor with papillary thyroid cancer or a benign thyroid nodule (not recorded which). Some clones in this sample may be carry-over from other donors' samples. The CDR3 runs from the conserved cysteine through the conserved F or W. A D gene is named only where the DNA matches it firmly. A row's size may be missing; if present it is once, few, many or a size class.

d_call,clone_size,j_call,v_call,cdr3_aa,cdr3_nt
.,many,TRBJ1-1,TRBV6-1,CASTRGQTNTEAFF,TGTGCCAGCACTAGGGGTCAAACGAACACTGAAGCTTTCTTT
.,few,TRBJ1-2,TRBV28,CASSTGSLSSGYTF,TGTGCCAGCAGCACGGGATCGCTATCCTCTGGCTACACCTTC
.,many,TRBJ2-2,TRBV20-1,CSARGDPEPAGELFF,TGCAGTGCTAGGGGGGACCCGGAACCGGCCGGGGAGCTGTTTTTT
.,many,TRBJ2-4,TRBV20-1,CSAVPRDTLAKNIQYF,TGCAGTGCTGTTCCCCGGGACACCCTAGCCAAAAACATTCAGTACTTC
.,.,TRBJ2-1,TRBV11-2,CASSLQSQVWNNEQFF,TGTGCCAGCAGCCTCCAGTCTCAAGTGTGGAACAATGAGCAGTTCTTC
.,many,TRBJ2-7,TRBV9,CASSVVPGDLYEQYF,TGTGCCAGCAGCGTAGTGCCCGGGGATCTTTACGAGCAGTACTTC
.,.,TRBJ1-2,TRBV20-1,CSARDQRGRDYGYTF,TGCAGTGCTAGAGATCAAAGGGGCCGTGACTATGGCTACACCTTC
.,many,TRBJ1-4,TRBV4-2,CASSQVGVREKLFF,TGTGCCAGCAGCCAAGTGGGTGTACGTGAAAAACTGTTTTTT
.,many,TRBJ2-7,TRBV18,CASSPPGKVGPYEQYF,TGTGCCAGCTCACCACCAGGGAAGGTTGGGCCCTACGAGCAGTACTTC
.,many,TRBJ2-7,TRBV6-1,CATRGGARDEQYF,TGTGCCACCAGGGGGGGGGCGCGGGACGAGCAGTACTTC
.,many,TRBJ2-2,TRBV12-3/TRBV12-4,CASSSGQRNGELFF,TGTGCCAGCAGTAGTGGACAGAGAAACGGGGAGCTGTTTTTT
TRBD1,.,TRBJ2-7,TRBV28,CASTTGVLDEQYF,TGTGCCAGCACCACAGGGGTTCTGGACGAGCAGTACTTC
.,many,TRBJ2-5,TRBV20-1,CSAQEGRTGQETQYF,TGCAGTGCTCAAGAAGGGAGGACAGGTCAAGAGACCCAGTACTTC
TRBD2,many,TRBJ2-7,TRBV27,CASSFGREYDEQYF,TGTGCCAGCAGTTTTGGGCGGGAGTACGACGAGCAGTACTTC
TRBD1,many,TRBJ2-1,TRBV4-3,CASRRQGADEQFF,TGCGCCAGCAGGCGACAGGGGGCTGATGAGCAGTTCTTC
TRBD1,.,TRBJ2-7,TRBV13,CASSSGRGLYEQYF,TGTGCCAGCAGCTCTGGCAGGGGGCTGTACGAGCAGTACTTC
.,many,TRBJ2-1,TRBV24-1,CATSDFGGQQFF,TGTGCCACCAGTGATTTCGGGGGCCAGCAGTTCTTC
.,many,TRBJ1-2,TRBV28,CASKQGTNYGYTF,TGTGCCAGCAAACAGGGCACTAACTATGGCTACACCTTC
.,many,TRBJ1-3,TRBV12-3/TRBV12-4,CASSLGSSGNTIYF,TGTGCCAGCAGCCTCGGTAGCTCTGGAAACACCATATATTTT
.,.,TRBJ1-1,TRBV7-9,CASSSLGTNTEAFF,TGTGCCAGCAGCTCCCTTGGGACGAACACTGAAGCTTTCTTT
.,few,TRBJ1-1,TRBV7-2,CASILSRTGAFF,TGTGCCAGCATCTTATCGAGGACTGGAGCTTTCTTT
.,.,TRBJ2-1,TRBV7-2,CASSLAGDLNEQFF,TGTGCCAGCAGCTTAGCGGGAGATTTGAATGAGCAGTTCTTC
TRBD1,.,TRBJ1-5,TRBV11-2,CASSFGQAGGNQPQHF,TGTGCCAGCAGCTTTGGACAGGCGGGCGGTAATCAGCCCCAGCATTTT
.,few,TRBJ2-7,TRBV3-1,CASSPTQTTSYEQYF,TGTGCCAGCAGCCCAACCCAGACTACCTCCTACGAGCAGTACTTC
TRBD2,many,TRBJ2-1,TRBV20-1,CSALSRLAGAYNEQFF,TGCAGTGCCCTAAGCCGACTAGCGGGAGCCTACAATGAGCAGTTCTTC
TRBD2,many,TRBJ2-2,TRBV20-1,CSARTSGRNTGELFF,TGCAGTGCTCGGACTAGCGGGAGAAACACCGGGGAGCTGTTTTTT
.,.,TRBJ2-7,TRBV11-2,CASSLGQSYEQYF,TGTGCCAGCAGCTTAGGGCAGAGCTACGAGCAGTACTTC
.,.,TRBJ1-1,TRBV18,CDSSSTVNTEAFF,TGTGACAGCTCATCGACAGTGAACACTGAAGCTTTCTTT
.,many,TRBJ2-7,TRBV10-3,CAISERNEQYF,TGTGCCATCAGTGAAAGGAACGAGCAGTACTTC
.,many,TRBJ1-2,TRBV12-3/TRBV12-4,CASSSRQDHGYTF,TGTGCCAGCAGTTCACGACAGGACCATGGCTACACCTTC
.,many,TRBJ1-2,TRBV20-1,CSALRDPYGYTF,TGCAGTGCCCTCCGGGATCCTTATGGCTACACCTTC
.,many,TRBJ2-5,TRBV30,CAWTGPREGTQYF,TGTGCCTGGACAGGGCCACGGGAAGGGACCCAGTACTTC
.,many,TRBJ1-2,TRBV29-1,CSTYGLEGHYGYTF,TGCAGCACCTACGGACTGGAGGGACACTATGGCTACACCTTC
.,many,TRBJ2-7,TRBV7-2,CASSLVGDTSGEQYF,TGTGCCAGCAGCTTAGTCGGGGATACGTCGGGGGAGCAGTACTTC
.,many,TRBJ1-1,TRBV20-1,CSARDGGTIPFF,TGCAGTGCTAGAGACGGGGGGACAATCCCCTTCTTT
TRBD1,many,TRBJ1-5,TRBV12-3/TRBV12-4,CASSLADREGQPQHF,TGTGCCAGCAGTTTAGCCGACAGGGAAGGTCAGCCCCAGCATTTT
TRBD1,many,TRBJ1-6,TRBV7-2,CASSLAGGTGVSPLHF,TGTGCCAGCAGCCTAGCTGGAGGGACAGGGGTCTCACCCCTCCACTTT
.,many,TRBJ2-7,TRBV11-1,CASSLGTAASSSYEQYF,TGTGCCAGCAGCTTAGGGACTGCAGCCTCGAGCTCCTACGAGCAGTACTTC
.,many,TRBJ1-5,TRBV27,CASSLKHPGQSNQPQHF,TGTGCCAGCAGTTTAAAACATCCCGGACAGAGCAATCAGCCCCAGCATTTT
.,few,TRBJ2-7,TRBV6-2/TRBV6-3,CASSQIATGFAPYEQYF,TGTGCCAGCAGTCAGATTGCCACAGGGTTTGCCCCCTACGAGCAGTACTTC
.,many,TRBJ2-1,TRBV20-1,CSARGGREQGEQFF,TGCAGTGCTAGGGGGGGGCGGGAGCAGGGTGAGCAGTTCTTC
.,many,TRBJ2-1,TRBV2,CASSGGGEQFF,TGTGCCAGCAGTGGGGGCGGTGAGCAGTTCTTC
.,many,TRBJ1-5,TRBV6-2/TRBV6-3,CASSYLPGKFSNQPQHF,TGTGCCAGCAGTTACCTTCCCGGGAAATTTAGCAATCAGCCCCAGCATTTT
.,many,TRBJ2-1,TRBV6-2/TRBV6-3,CASSRGGGRNHNEQFF,TGTGCCAGCTCCCGAGGGGGTGGGAGGAATCACAATGAGCAGTTCTTC
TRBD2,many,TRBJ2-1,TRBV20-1,CSAIGLAGTNEQFF,TGCAGTGCAATAGGACTAGCGGGAACCAATGAGCAGTTCTTC
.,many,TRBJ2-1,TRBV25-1,CASSGAGRRNEQFF,TGTGCCAGCAGTGGGGCAGGGAGAAGGAATGAGCAGTTCTTC
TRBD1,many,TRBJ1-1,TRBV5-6,CASWGQGASAEAFF,TGTGCCAGCTGGGGACAGGGGGCATCGGCTGAAGCTTTCTTT
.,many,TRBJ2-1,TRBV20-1,CSANPLATLYNEQFF,TGCAGTGCTAACCCCCTAGCGACGTTGTACAATGAGCAGTTCTTC
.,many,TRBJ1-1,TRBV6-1,CAINDGAAEAFF,TGTGCCATCAACGACGGGGCTGCTGAAGCTTTCTTT
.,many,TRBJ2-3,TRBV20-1,CSANRGRADTQYF,TGCAGTGCTAACAGGGGGAGGGCAGATACGCAGTATTTT
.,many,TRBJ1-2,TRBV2,CASSFRPMDGYTF,TGTGCCAGCAGTTTTAGACCCATGGATGGCTACACCTTC
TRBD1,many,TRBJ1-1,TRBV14,CASSAYRGHRTEAFF,TGTGCCAGCAGCGCATACAGGGGGCATAGAACTGAAGCTTTCTTT
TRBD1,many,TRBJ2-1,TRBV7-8,CASSPLGGQGAYNEQFF,TGTGCCAGCAGCCCTCTAGGGGGACAGGGGGCCTACAATGAGCAGTTCTTC
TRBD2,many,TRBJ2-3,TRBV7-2,CASSLRGGPTDTQYF,TGTGCCAGCAGCTTGCGGGGGGGGCCCACAGATACGCAGTATTTT
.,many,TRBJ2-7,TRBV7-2,CASSLSVYGYEQYF,TGTGCCAGCAGCTTAAGTGTCTACGGCTACGAGCAGTACTTC
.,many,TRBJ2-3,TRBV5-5,CASSFKPGGTDTQYF,TGTGCCAGCAGCTTTAAGCCGGGTGGCACAGATACGCAGTATTTT
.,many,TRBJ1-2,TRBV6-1,CASSEGGGWDYGYTF,TGTGCCAGCAGTGAAGGGGGAGGGTGGGACTATGGCTACACCTTC
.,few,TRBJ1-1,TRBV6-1,CASSEDPTDMNTEAFF,TGTGCCAGCAGTGAAGACCCGACGGATATGAACACTGAAGCTTTCTTT
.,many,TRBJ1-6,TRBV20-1,CSAKGINSPLHF,TGCAGTGCTAAAGGGATAAATTCACCCCTCCACTTT